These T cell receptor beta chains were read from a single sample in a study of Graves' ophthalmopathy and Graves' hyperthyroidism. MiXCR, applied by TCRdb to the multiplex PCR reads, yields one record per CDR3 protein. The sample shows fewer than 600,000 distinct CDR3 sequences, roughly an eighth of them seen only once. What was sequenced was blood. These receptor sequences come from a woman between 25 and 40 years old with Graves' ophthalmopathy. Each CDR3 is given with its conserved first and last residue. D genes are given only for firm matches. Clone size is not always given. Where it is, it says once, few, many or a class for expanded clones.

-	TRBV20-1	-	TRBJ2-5	TGCAGTGCCTCTCCCGGGACCTACCAAGAGACCCAGTACTTC	CSASPGTYQETQYF
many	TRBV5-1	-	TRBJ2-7	TGCGCCAGCAGCCTGAGGGGACGCCGGGACGAGCAGTACTTC	CASSLRGRRDEQYF
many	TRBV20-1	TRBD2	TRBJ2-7	TGCAGGGCCGGGACTAGAGGTTACGAGCAGTACTTC	CRAGTRGYEQYF
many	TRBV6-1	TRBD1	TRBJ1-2	TGTGCCAGCAGTACCCCCGGACAGGTTCTGCACTATGGCTACACCTTC	CASSTPGQVLHYGYTF
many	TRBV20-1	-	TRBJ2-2	TGCAGTGCTAGAGATGGGGCACTGATGAACACCGGGGAGCTGTTTTTT	CSARDGALMNTGELFF
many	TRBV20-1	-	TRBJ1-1	TGCAGTGCTAGATATCCAGGACAGAACACTGAAGCTTTCTTT	CSARYPGQNTEAFF
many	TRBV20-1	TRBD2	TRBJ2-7	TGCAGTGCTCGAGGAGCGGGAGGGCCTTCCGAGCAGTACTTC	CSARGAGGPSEQYF
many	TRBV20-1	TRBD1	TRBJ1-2	TGCAGTGCTGGGACAGGGCATGGCTACACCTTC	CSAGTGHGYTF
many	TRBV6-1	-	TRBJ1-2	TGTGCCAGCACCCGGGACGGATACTATGGCTACACCTTC	CASTRDGYYGYTF
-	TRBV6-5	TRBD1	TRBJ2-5	TGTGCCAGCAGTTACTCTCCTCCGACAGGGGCATGGGGAGAGACCCAGTACTTC	CASSYSPPTGAWGETQYF